Listed below are T cell receptor beta chains from one sample, sequenced in a study of T cell responses to AZD1222 COVID-19 vaccine. Repertoires were generated with immunoSEQ multiplex PCR, while TCRdb's copy carries only in-frame clones and drops some. The table records 200,000 or so clones, 80% to 95% of them present only once. The sequencing here drew on peripheral blood, taken 28 days after the second AZD1222 dose. These receptors originate from an adult who received the AZD1222 COVID-19 vaccine. Each CDR3 is given with its conserved first and last residue. The D gene is left open where the match is weak.

TGTGCCAGCAGCCTTGTCATTGATTCACCCCTCCACTTT,CASSLVIDSPLHF,TRBV7-8,TRBJ1-6,.
TGTGCCAGCAGATCTCCGGAAGGCTACACCTTC,CASRSPEGYTF,TRBV6-5,TRBJ1-2,.
TGTGCCAGCAGCTACGGGACAGGGGTTAATTCACCCCTCCACTTT,CASSYGTGVNSPLHF,TRBV5-4,TRBJ1-6,TRBD1
TGTGCCAGCAGTCTAAGGACTAGATCTCCGGACGAGCAGTACTTC,CASSLRTRSPDEQYF,TRBV6-5,TRBJ2-7,TRBD2
TGCAGCACCTCAGGCGAGGGACAGGGTTCCGAGCAGTACTTC,CSTSGEGQGSEQYF,TRBV29-1,TRBJ2-7,TRBD1
TGCGCCAGCCACGAAGGGGGGACAGGAGACGAAAAACTGTTTTTT,CASHEGGTGDEKLFF,TRBV5-1,TRBJ1-4,TRBD1
TGTGCCAGCAGCCCATTCTTAGGAGCTGGAAACACCATATATTTT,CASSPFLGAGNTIYF,TRBV7-2,TRBJ1-3,.
TGTGCCAGCAGCGTAGACACCGAGGACAGGGCGTCCACCTTC,CASSVDTEDRASTF,TRBV9,TRBJ1-2,TRBD1
TGTGCCAGCAGTGACACTAACCGAAACTATGGCTACACCTTC,CASSDTNRNYGYTF,TRBV2,TRBJ1-2,.
TGTGCCAGCAGCCCAGCCCTAACAGGGTCTGGAAACACCATATATTTT,CASSPALTGSGNTIYF,TRBV5-4,TRBJ1-3,.